What follows are 30 T cell receptor beta chains derived from one specimen sequenced in a study of T cells after posttransplantation cyclophosphamide. Method: immunoSEQ multiplex PCR; TCRdb's copy keeps in-frame clones and lacks some. The sample gives tens of thousands of clones, none seen only once, and the top ten clones hold 2.5%. The specimen was PBMCs. These receptors were obtained from a man between 45 and 60 years old in good health, CMV-negative, and a related stem cell transplant donor.

This clone was counted between two and nine times. J is TRBJ2-7 and V is TRBV27; 16 bases agree with TRBD2. After removal of 4 bases from V and 11 bases from J, the junction contained 8 bases not matched to a gene. There are 15 residues in the CDR3. The germline V gene has CDR1 MNHEY and CDR2 SMNVEV (reference sequence). The CDR3 is CASSSGTSGRAREYF. CDR3 in DNA: TGTGCCAGCAGTTCCGGGACTAGCGGGAGGGCCAGGGAGTACTTC.

This clone was counted at least ten times. This rearrangement joins TRBV4-2 to TRBJ2-3; TRBD2 matches at 13 bases. This CDR3 has 18 amino acids. The V segment lost 4 bases and the J segment 0 bases; nucleotides outside the gene matches: 7. Germline V CDR1 and CDR2: LGHNA, YNFKEQ. The CDR3 loop reads CASSPGTSGATSTDTQYF. The CDR3 DNA is TGTGCCAGCAGCCCGGGGACTAGCGGGGCCACTAGCACAGATACGCAGTATTTT.

This clone was observed at least ten times. V usage is TRBV27 and J usage is TRBJ2-1, with a weak D call TRBD2 (5 bases). Germline V gives CDR1 MNHEY, CDR2 SMNVEV (reference sequence). V dropped 3 bases and J dropped 6 bases, with 12 bases sitting between them. The CDR3 has 14 amino acids. CDR3 region: CASSLGVWGNEQFF. Here the CDR3 DNA reads TGTGCCAGCAGTTTGGGAGTTTGGGGCAATGAGCAGTTCTTC.

This clone came up many times. V is TRBV7-2 and J is TRBJ2-5, with 7 nucleotides matching TRBD2. Germline values: CDR1 SGHTA, CDR2 FQGNSA. There are 15 residues in the CDR3. Trimming removed 1 base from V and 2 bases from J; junction bases left unmatched: 4. DNA of the CDR3: TGTGCCAGCAGCTTAGTAGCTAGCGGACAAGAGACCCAGTACTTC. This sequence encodes CASSLVASGQETQYF.

This clone was observed at least ten times. CDR3 residues: CASSLGTGWTEAFF. CDR3 nucleotide sequence: TGTGCCAGCAGCTTAGGCACGGGATGGACTGAAGCTTTCTTT. The chain joins TRBV7-8 to TRBJ1-1, with D unresolved. Germline CDR1 reads SGHVS; CDR2 reads FQNEAQ. The length of the CDR3 is 14 residues. V was pared by 1 base and J by 5 bases, with 11 bases between.

In this sample, this clone turned up many times. The V call is TRBV2, the J call TRBJ2-7; 8 bases agree with TRBD2. The germline CDR1 and CDR2 sequences are SNHLY and FYNNEI. The CDR3 length is 13 residues. The V gene end was trimmed by 4 bases and the J gene end by 3 bases; junction bases not matched to a gene: 2. CDR3 loop: CASSAGGGYEQYF. DNA for the CDR3: TGTGCCAGCAGTGCGGGGGGGGGCTACGAGCAGTACTTC.

V gene TRBV18 combines with J gene TRBJ2-7; a weak D match, TRBD1 (5 bases). The germline V gene has CDR1 KGHSH and CDR2 LQKENI. The CDR3 consists of 15 residues. The V and J ends lost 2 bases and 7 bases respectively, with 18 bases between them. Here the CDR3 reads CASSPSSPGNGEQYF. The CDR3 coding sequence is TGTGCCAGCTCACCATCCTCACCAGGGAATGGGGAGCAGTACTTC.

This clone occurred many times. CDR3 DNA: TGTGCCAGCAGCTTACTAGCGGCTAGCACAGATACGCAGTATTTT. This sequence encodes CASSLLAASTDTQYF. V gene TRBV11-1 combines with J gene TRBJ2-3; 7 nucleotides line up with TRBD2. Germline CDR1 reads SGHAT; CDR2 reads FQDESV (reference sequence). The J segment lost 0 bases and the V segment lost 2 bases, leaving 2 bases of the junction unmatched. This CDR3 is built from 15 residues.

This clone was counted only a few times. The chain links TRBV6-6 to TRBJ1-6; 7 bases align to TRBD1. The germline V gene has CDR1 MNHNY and CDR2 SVGAGI (reference sequence). V lost 2 bases, J lost 3 bases, and 4 bases stayed unmatched. The CDR3 spans 16 residues. The CDR3 bases are TGTGCCAGCAGTTACGGCGGGGACAGCTATAATTCACCCCTCCACTTT. It specifies CASSYGGDSYNSPLHF.

The gene calls are TRBV15 and TRBJ2-1, with TRBD1 as a possible D gene (6 bases). The CDR3 runs 13 residues. Deletions cut 0 bases from V and 6 bases from J, with 6 bases between. Germline V gene lookup returns CDR1 LNHNV and CDR2 YYDKDF (reference sequence). CDR3 nucleotide sequence: TGTGCCACCAGCAGAGACAGGGGCAATGAGCAGTTCTTC. It is translated as CATSRDRGNEQFF.

This clone was detected many times. The genes are TRBV5-6 and TRBJ2-7; D remains unclear. CDR1 is SGHDT and CDR2 is YYEEEE in the germline V gene. The CDR3 has 14 amino acids. Trimming took off 4 bases at V and 0 bases at J, with 11 bases between the two ends. DNA for the CDR3: TGTGCCAGCAGCGCCGCGGTATCCTCCTACGAGCAGTACTTC. Translation: CASSAAVSSYEQYF.

This clone was counted ten times or more. This chain connects TRBV7-2 to TRBJ2-3, with TRBD2 matching over 7 bases. The CDR3 is 17 amino acids. The V gene end was trimmed by 2 bases and the J gene end by 2 bases; junction bases not matched to a gene: 10. CDR1 is SGHTA and CDR2 is FQGNSA in the germline V gene. This chain's CDR3 is CASSLTPRTRATDTQYF. For the CDR3, the DNA is TGTGCCAGCAGCTTAACCCCCCGGACTAGGGCCACAGATACGCAGTATTTT.

This clone appeared many times. The chain joins TRBV7-9 to TRBJ2-1; D unclear. The CDR3 has 11 amino acids. Germline V gives CDR1 SEHNR, CDR2 FQNEAQ (reference sequence). V was shortened by 5 bases and J by 10 bases, with 9 bases between the two germline ends. The CDR3: CASSTMREQFF. CDR3 DNA: TGTGCCAGCAGCACTATGCGGGAGCAGTTCTTC.

Many counts were recorded for this clone. The genes are TRBV6-6 and TRBJ1-1; maybe TRBD1 (6 bases). The length of the CDR3 is 15 residues. The germline gives CDR1 MNHNY, CDR2 SVGAGI (reference sequence). V lost 7 bases and J lost 0, with 15 bases in between. CDR3 coding DNA: TGTGCCAGCAAACGGGGGGACACCTTGAACACTGAAGCTTTCTTT. Translating it yields CASKRGDTLNTEAFF.

This clone was seen ten or more times. The rearrangement joins TRBV7-8 to TRBJ2-5; 9 bases agree with TRBD2. Germline V gene data show CDR1 as SGHVS and CDR2 as FQNEAQ. Trimming cost V 2 bases and J 3 bases; bases outside gene matches: 4. The CDR3 has 15 amino acids. The CDR3 loop reads CASSLRERGEETQYF. CDR3 DNA: TGTGCCAGCAGCTTAAGAGAGCGGGGGGAAGAGACCCAGTACTTC. Supplemented by reference TRBV7-8 and TRBJ2-5, the full variable domain reads GAGVSQSPRYKVAKRGQDVALRCDPISGHVSLFWYQQALGQGPEFLTYFQNEAQLDKSGLPSDRFFAERPEGSVSTLKIQRTQQEDSAVYLCASSLRERGEETQYFGPGTRLLVL.

This clone was observed at least ten times. The rearrangement uses TRBV10-1 and TRBJ2-3, with D perhaps matching TRBD1 (6 bases). The ends were cut back, 5 bases at V and 4 bases at J, with 10 bases in the middle. Per germline, CDR1 WNHNN and CDR2 SYGVQD (reference sequence). The CDR3 is 13 residues long. For the CDR3, the DNA is TGCGCCAGCAGTAGTAGGGGGTCAGATACGCAGTATTTT. This sequence encodes CASSSRGSDTQYF.

In this sample, this clone turned up many times. The genes are TRBV5-1 and TRBJ1-1, with 11 bases that match TRBD1. CDR1 and CDR2 (germline): SGHRS, YFSETQ. This CDR3 has 14 amino acids. The V and J ends lost 4 bases and 5 bases, in that order; junction bases with no gene match: 4. The CDR3 sequence: CASSPGTGGTEAFF. In DNA form, the CDR3 reads TGCGCCAGCAGCCCAGGGACAGGGGGAACTGAAGCTTTCTTT.

The sample holds many counts of this clone. The gene calls are TRBV29-1 and TRBJ2-7; weak D call: TRBD2 (6 bases). The ends were cut back, 2 bases at V and 4 bases at J, with 18 bases in the middle. The germline gives CDR1 SQVTM, CDR2 ANQGSEA. This CDR3 spans 15 amino acids. The DNA for the CDR3 is TGCAGCGTTGAAAATAGGAGACTAGACAGTTACGAGCAGTACTTC. Protein: CSVENRRLDSYEQYF.

This clone occurred many times. The chain combines TRBV6-1 with TRBJ1-2, with TRBD1 as a possible D gene (6 bases). The germline V gene has CDR1 MNHNS and CDR2 SASEGT. The CDR3 is 13 amino acids. V gave up 7 bases and J gave up 2 bases, with 11 bases separating them. CDR3 residues: CASIRGTNYGYTF. The CDR3 nucleotides are TGTGCCAGCATCAGGGGAACAAACTATGGCTACACCTTC.

The chain employs TRBV5-1 and TRBJ2-3; D is uncertain. Trimming took off 0 bases at V and 2 bases at J, with 10 bases between the two ends. The CDR3 is 15 amino acids. The germline CDR1 and CDR2 sequences are SGHRS and YFSETQ. The DNA of the CDR3 is TGCGCCAGCAGCTTGGCCGTTGACATCACAGATACGCAGTATTTT. This sequence encodes CASSLAVDITDTQYF.

In this sample, this clone turned up many times. The chain carries TRBV5-6 and TRBJ1-1, with D perhaps matching TRBD1 (5 bases). This CDR3 spans 15 amino acids. From germline, CDR1 is SGHDT and CDR2 YYEEEE. Trimming shortened V by 0 bases and J by 5 bases, and 14 bases separated the two germline ends. The CDR3 reads CASSLVGGGVTEAFF. For the CDR3, the DNA is TGTGCCAGCAGCTTGGTAGGAGGAGGGGTAACTGAAGCTTTCTTT.

The CDR3 loop is CASSDGQTIPTRELFF. Written as DNA, the CDR3 is TGTGCCAGCAGCGACGGACAGACTATCCCGACCCGGGAGCTGTTTTTT. This rearrangement joins TRBV9 to TRBJ2-2, with D possibly being TRBD1 (6 bases). CDR1 is SGDLS, CDR2 YYNGEE, per germline. V lost 3 bases and J 9 bases, leaving 21 bases between the germline ends. The CDR3 contains 16 residues.

This clone was detected many times. V usage is TRBV7-3 and J usage is TRBJ2-2; the D gene is possibly TRBD1 (5 bases). The germline CDR1 and CDR2 sequences are SGHTA and FQGTGA. This CDR3 has 17 residues. Trimming took 0 bases from V and 1 from J, leaving 12 bases between them. The chain's CDR3 is CASSLTSGRVNTGELFF. CDR3 coding DNA: TGTGCCAGCAGCTTAACGTCTGGCAGGGTGAACACCGGGGAGCTGTTTTTT.

This rearrangement joins TRBV28 to TRBJ2-5; D may be TRBD1 (5 bases). Germline V gene lookup returns CDR1 MDHEN and CDR2 SYDVKM. This CDR3 region has 16 residues. Trimming left V 7 bases short and J 1 base short, with 19 bases between. CDR3 amino acids: CASTSLEGAAQETQYF. CDR3 DNA: TGTGCCAGCACCTCACTCGAAGGGGCAGCCCAAGAGACCCAGTACTTC. Together with reference TRBV28 and TRBJ2-5, the CDR3 gives the full variable domain: DVKVTQSSRYLVKRTGEKVFLECVQDMDHENMFWYRQDPGLGLRLIYFSYDVKMKEKGDIPEGYSVSREKKERFSLILESASTNQTSMYLCASTSLEGAAQETQYFGPGTRLLVL.

This clone was detected ten times or more. The chain employs TRBV11-2 and TRBJ2-7; TRBD1 agrees at 8 bases. The germline V gene has CDR1 SGHAT and CDR2 FQNNGV. The CDR3 consists of 13 residues. J was trimmed by 12 bases and V by 5 bases; bases with no gene match: 12. The CDR3 DNA is TGTGCCAGCAGCAACGACAGGGGTCTAGATCTGTACTTC. Its translation is CASSNDRGLDLYF.

This clone has at least ten counts. The J gene is TRBJ1-2, the V gene TRBV6-6; no clear D gene. The V gene's germline CDR1 is MNHNY and CDR2 SVGAGI (reference sequence). Trimming left V 6 bases short and J 1 base short, with 9 bases between. The CDR3 runs to 13 residues. The CDR3 region is CASSKQYNYGYTF. CDR3 DNA: TGTGCCAGCAGCAAACAATATAACTATGGCTACACCTTC.

The table lists this clone with many counts. Distinct nucleotide sequences in the sample also encode this CDR3. The chain employs TRBV11-2 and TRBJ2-7, with D perhaps TRBD2 (6 bases). Germline values: CDR1 SGHAT, CDR2 FQNNGV. The CDR3 spans 14 residues. The V end was cut by 1 base, the J end by 3 bases, with 10 bases between. As DNA, the CDR3 is TGTGCCAGCAGCTTAGGACTAGAGGTCTACGAGCAGTACTTC. It codes for CASSLGLEVYEQYF.

V usage is TRBV5-1 and J usage is TRBJ2-5; 7 bases line up with TRBD1. The end of the DNA aligns better with TRBJ2-7, so the J call may be wrong. Looked up from germline, CDR1 is SGHRS and CDR2 is YFSETQ. CDR3 size: 15 residues. CDR3 coding DNA: TGCGCCAGCAGCTTGGCAGGACAGGATTCTTACGAGCAGTACTTC. Protein: CASSLAGQDSYEQYF.

This clone has a count of ten or more. The CDR3 sequence: CASSFTVSGNTIYF. The CDR3 DNA reads TGTGCCAGCAGCTTCACGGTCTCTGGAAACACCATATATTTT. The chain recombines TRBV7-2 with TRBJ1-3; no clear D. The ends were cut back, 3 bases at V and 0 bases at J, with 6 bases in the middle. Germline V gene sequence: CDR1 SGHTA, CDR2 FQGNSA. The CDR3 totals 14 residues.

V usage is TRBV5-4 and J usage is TRBJ2-3, with 8 bases matching TRBD2. The germline V gene has CDR1 SGHNT and CDR2 YYREEE (reference sequence). There are 15 residues in the CDR3. Losses at the gene ends were 4 bases for V and 0 bases for J; bases not matched to a gene: 4. CDR3 amino acids: CASSEAGVSTDTQYF. CDR3 coding DNA: TGTGCCAGCAGCGAAGCGGGGGTAAGCACAGATACGCAGTATTTT.